Listed below are T cell receptor beta chains from one sample, sequenced in a study of T cell responses to AZD1222 COVID-19 vaccine. Sequencing used immunoSEQ multiplex PCR; TCRdb keeps in-frame clones, though not all of them. The data hold tens of thousands of clones, with roughly 85% observed a single time. Material: peripheral blood, obtained 28 days after the second AZD1222 dose. The receptors originated from an adult who received the AZD1222 COVID-19 vaccine. Each CDR3 is given with its conserved first and last residue. Each record gives: V gene, CDR3 protein.

>TRBV5-1
CASSLAVADSTDTQYF
>TRBV5-1
CASSLAGQGVNYGYTF
>TRBV18
CASSPQGDGPGNTIYF
>TRBV5-5
CASSGEVLDTQYF
>TRBV10-3
CAIGVFKRSYNEQFF
>TRBV29-1
CSVPGSANYGYTF
>TRBV27
CASSLGVTGGGQPQHF
>TRBV6-5
CASNPPSRVNTEAFF
>TRBV18
CASSPRGNRNTEAFF
>TRBV3-1/TRBV3-2
CASSQASGGWEQFF
>TRBV5-4
CASSSRTGRETQYF
>TRBV5-1
CASSPPAGGGDTQYF
>TRBV12-3/TRBV12-4
CASSPGTEMGYTF
>TRBV5-1
CASSTQTGPPLPGNTIYF
>TRBV4-2
CASSQDRGSLQETQYF
>TRBV7-8
CASSLGDYGYTF
>TRBV5-4
CASSLYRTSDKETQYF
>TRBV6-6
CASSLRGSPYEQYF
>TRBV5-1
CASSWTGGGGANVLTF
>TRBV9
CASSSDTYSPLHF